The 23 T cell receptor beta chains listed next were all sequenced from one sample in a study of blood T cell repertoires in COVID-19. Repertoires were generated with immunoSEQ multiplex PCR, while TCRdb's copy carries only in-frame clones and drops some. The table lists more than 150,000 clones, roughly 79% of them singletons, with less than 15% in the top ten. Sequencing was carried out using peripheral blood. The receptors derive from a woman aged 80 or over with COVID-19, enrolled during active disease.

There are a few counts of this clone. This sequence joins TRBV5-1 and TRBJ2-2; 8 bases map to TRBD2. The V segment lost 5 bases and the J segment 6 bases; nucleotides outside the gene matches: 3. Looked up from germline, CDR1 is SGHRS and CDR2 is YFSETQ. The CDR3 runs to 13 residues. Written as DNA, the CDR3 is TGCGCCAGCAGTATAGCGGGATCCGGGGAGCTGTTTTTT. Residues: CASSIAGSGELFF. The variable domain in full, completed from reference TRBV5-1 and TRBJ2-2, reads KAGVTQTPRYLIKTRGQQVTLSCSPISGHRSVSWYQQTPGQGLQFLFEYFSETQRNKGNFPGRFSGRQFSNSRSEMNVSTLELGDSALYLCASSIAGSGELFFGEGSRLTVL.

The chain uses TRBV10-3 and TRBJ2-2; 10 bases are a match to TRBD1. CDR3 length: 15 residues. Germline V gene sequence: CDR1 ENHRY, CDR2 SYGVKD. The trim removed 6 bases at V and 4 bases at J, leaving 5 bases unmatched. CDR3 sequence (DNA): TGTGCCATCAGACCGGGACAGGGGACCACCGGGGAGCTGTTTTTT. This encodes CAIRPGQGTTGELFF.

The chain joins TRBV6-2 or TRBV6-3 to TRBJ1-5; TRBD1 agrees at 10 bases. After removal of 5 bases from V and 7 bases from J, the junction contained 5 bases not matched to a gene. The CDR3 length is 14 residues. Germline-derived CDR1 and CDR2 are MNHEY and SVGEGT. In DNA form, the CDR3 reads TGTGCCAGCAGTATGACAGGGGGCTGGCAGCCCCAGCATTTT. Translated: CASSMTGGWQPQHF.

The chain uses TRBV7-9 and TRBJ1-4; D gene unclear. Per the germline V gene, CDR1 is SEHNR and CDR2 is FQNEAQ (reference sequence). CDR3 length equals 13 residues. V lost 2 bases, J lost 11 bases, and 12 bases lay in between. The CDR3: CASSLSPAGKLFF. CDR3 nucleotides: TGTGCCAGCAGCTTAAGCCCGGCGGGGAAACTGTTTTTT.

The genes are TRBV2 and TRBJ2-1, with D possibly TRBD2 on 7 matching bases. V gave up 7 bases and J gave up 8 bases, with 15 bases separating them. In germline, CDR1 is SNHLY, CDR2 FYNNEI. The CDR3 sequence is 13 residues long. CDR3 protein: CASIPGGGDEQFF. As DNA, the CDR3 is TGTGCCAGCATCCCCGGCGGGGGCGATGAGCAGTTCTTC.

This clone was counted ten times or more. This chain connects TRBV10-3 to TRBJ1-1, with a weak D call TRBD1 (6 bases). This CDR3 region has 14 residues. CDR1 and CDR2 from the germline V gene are ENHRY and SYGVKD. Deletions cut 2 bases from V and 4 bases from J, with 11 bases between. The CDR3: CAISEPNRATEAFF. CDR3 coding DNA: TGTGCCATCAGTGAGCCCAACAGGGCCACTGAAGCTTTCTTT.

This clone showed up just a few times. The chain employs TRBV7-8 and TRBJ2-5; possibly TRBD2 for D (6 bases). Trimming took off 1 base at V and 5 bases at J, with 11 bases between the two ends. The CDR3 is made up of 14 amino acids. The germline CDR1 and CDR2 sequences are SGHVS and FQNEAQ. DNA of the CDR3: TGTGCCAGCAGCTTAGAACTAGCCGGGGAGACCCAGTACTTC. Translating gives CASSLELAGETQYF.

J is TRBJ1-2 and V is TRBV25-1; weak D call: TRBD1 (5 bases). This CDR3 has 14 amino acids. Deletions cut 5 bases from V and 6 bases from J, with 16 bases between. Germline V gene lookup returns CDR1 MGHDK and CDR2 SYGVNS. The CDR3, as DNA: TGTGCCAGCAGTAGCCGGGGGGAGGGTAATGGCTACACCTTC. Translating it yields CASSSRGEGNGYTF.

Only a few counts were recorded for this clone. Within the sample, other DNA sequences also encode this same CDR3. V usage is TRBV7-2 and J usage is TRBJ2-7, with D maybe TRBD2 (6 bases). Per the germline V gene, CDR1 is SGHTA and CDR2 is FQGNSA. There are 14 residues in the CDR3. Trimming took 3 bases from V and 4 from J, leaving 13 bases between them. The CDR3 sequence is CASSLYGSSYEQYF. CDR3 sequence (DNA): TGTGCCAGCAGCTTGTACGGGAGTTCGTACGAGCAGTACTTC. The entire variable domain, with the rest obtained from reference TRBV7-2 and TRBJ2-7, is as follows: GAGVSQSPSNKVTEKGKDVELRCDPISGHTALYWYRQSLGQGLEFLIYFQGNSAPDKSGLPSDRFSAERTGGSVSTLTIQRTQQEDSAVYLCASSLYGSSYEQYFGPGTRLTVT.

The V call is TRBV7-2, the J call TRBJ2-5, with D possibly TRBD1 on 5 matching bases. This CDR3 contains 14 residues. Germline values: CDR1 SGHTA, CDR2 FQGNSA. The germline V and J ends were trimmed by 4 bases and 5 bases, with 14 bases remaining between them. The CDR3 here is CASSSQGREETQYF. The CDR3 DNA reads TGTGCCAGCAGCTCCCAGGGTAGAGAGGAGACCCAGTACTTC.

The chain employs TRBV7-9 and TRBJ2-5; the match to TRBD2 covers 11 bases. CDR3 length equals 17 residues. Germline trimming cut 5 bases from V and 6 bases from J; bases unmatched to any gene: 14. Germline loops: CDR1 SEHNR, CDR2 FQNEAQ (reference sequence). In DNA form, the CDR3 reads TGTGCCAGCAGCCCCGACCGACTAGCGGGACGTGTTAAGACCCAGTACTTC. It encodes CASSPDRLAGRVKTQYF.

This chain connects TRBV28 to TRBJ2-2; 9 bases are shared with TRBD2. V lost 7 bases and J lost 4; bases outside the gene matches: 13. The CDR3 sequence is 17 residues long. Per the germline V gene, CDR1 is MDHEN and CDR2 is SYDVKM. The CDR3 loop reads CASISAGGRVGTGELFF. The CDR3 nucleotides read TGTGCCAGCATATCGGCGGGAGGGCGGGTAGGCACCGGGGAGCTGTTTTTT.

The CDR3 nucleotides are TGTGCCAGCAGTGACGTGTACAGGGGGAAGGGCTATGGCTACACCTTC. Translation gives CASSDVYRGKGYGYTF. The chain links TRBV6-1 to TRBJ1-2; TRBD1 agrees at 8 bases. Trimming took 3 bases from V and 4 from J; bases not matched to a gene: 10. CDR1 MNHNS and CDR2 SASEGT come from the germline V gene. The CDR3 totals 16 residues.

The chain recombines TRBV27 with TRBJ1-4, with D possibly TRBD1 on 5 matching bases. Trimming took off 6 bases at V and 10 bases at J, with 24 bases between the two ends. Germline V CDR1 and CDR2: MNHEY, SMNVEV (reference sequence). The CDR3 runs to 16 residues. CDR3 nucleotides: TGTGCCAGCAGCGCAGGGAGGATAGCTCTGGGAGGAAAACTGTTTTTT. It specifies CASSAGRIALGGKLFF. Using reference TRBV27 and TRBJ1-4 for the parts outside the CDR3, the full variable domain is EAQVTQNPRYLITVTGKKLTVTCSQNMNHEYMSWYRQDPGLGLRQIYYSMNVEVTDKGDVPEGYKVSRKEKRNFPLILESPSPNQTSLYFCASSAGRIALGGKLFFGSGTQLSVL.

This clone was seen a handful of times. The chain is built from TRBV20-1 and TRBJ1-1; perhaps TRBD1 as D (6 bases). Trimming took off 5 bases at V and 11 bases at J, with 15 bases between the two ends. CDR1 and CDR2 (germline): DFQATT, SNEGSKA (reference sequence). The CDR3 is 11 amino acids. The CDR3 DNA is TGCAGTGCTCGTCTGGGGGGGCAGGCTTTCTTT. This encodes CSARLGGQAFF.

V is TRBV11-2 and J is TRBJ2-3; perhaps TRBD2 as D (6 bases). This CDR3 is 17 amino acids long. V lost 5 bases and J 0 bases, leaving 18 bases between the germline ends. Germline CDR1 is SGHAT and CDR2 is FQNNGV. The CDR3 DNA follows: TGTGCCAGCAGCCCCGTCCGGGACTCTCTAAGCACAGATACGCAGTATTTT. This translates into CASSPVRDSLSTDTQYF. Filled out from reference TRBV11-2 and TRBJ2-3, the complete variable domain reads EAGVAQSPRYKIIEKRQSVAFWCNPISGHATLYWYQQILGQGPKLLIQFQNNGVVDDSQLPKDRFSAERLKGVDSTLKIQPAKLEDSAVYLCASSPVRDSLSTDTQYFGPGTRLTVL.

The genes are TRBV4-3 and TRBJ1-1, with D tentatively TRBD1 (5 bases). This CDR3 is built from 16 residues. The germline V gene encodes CDR1 LGHNA and CDR2 YSLEER. V lost 0 bases and J 0 bases, leaving 11 bases between the germline ends. The CDR3 loop reads CASSQDESTVNTEAFF. The CDR3 region has the DNA TGCGCCAGCAGCCAAGATGAATCGACAGTGAACACTGAAGCTTTCTTT.

V is TRBV5-1 and J is TRBJ2-7; TRBD2 aligns across 10 bases. The germline V gene encodes CDR1 SGHRS and CDR2 YFSETQ. This CDR3 has 15 amino acids. Trimming cost V 4 bases and J 0 bases; bases outside gene matches: 4. This CDR3 is CASSRGTSDSYEQYF. CDR3 DNA sequence: TGCGCCAGCAGCCGGGGGACTAGCGACTCCTACGAGCAGTACTTC. Full variable domain (rest looked up from reference TRBV5-1 and TRBJ2-7): KAGVTQTPRYLIKTRGQQVTLSCSPISGHRSVSWYQQTPGQGLQFLFEYFSETQRNKGNFPGRFSGRQFSNSRSEMNVSTLELGDSALYLCASSRGTSDSYEQYFGPGTRLTVT.

The chain links TRBV7-2 to TRBJ1-2, with 7 bases aligning to TRBD1. This CDR3 spans 15 amino acids. Germline V gives CDR1 SGHTA, CDR2 FQGNSA. The V gene end was trimmed by 4 bases and the J gene end by 5 bases; junction bases not matched to a gene: 10. The CDR3 protein is CASSSRSDRHYGYTF. CDR3 bases: TGTGCCAGCAGCTCCCGGTCGGACAGGCATTATGGCTACACCTTC.

The CDR3 protein is CAWRSEGNTIYF. CDR3 DNA: TGTGCCTGGCGTTCTGAGGGAAACACCATATATTTT. The rearrangement uses TRBV30 and TRBJ1-3; D call uncertain. Per germline, CDR1 GTSNPN and CDR2 SVGIG (reference sequence). V shed 5 bases and J shed 4 bases, with 9 bases lying between them. The CDR3 totals 12 residues.

This chain connects TRBV19 to TRBJ2-3; TRBD2 aligns across 8 bases. The CDR3 is 17 amino acids. J lost 0 bases, V lost 0 bases, and 5 bases had no gene match. Germline CDR1 LNHDA, CDR2 SQIVND (reference sequence). The chain's CDR3 is CASSIDGAGDSTDTQYF. Written as DNA, the CDR3 is TGTGCCAGTAGTATAGACGGAGCGGGAGATAGCACAGATACGCAGTATTTT.

This rearrangement joins TRBV9 to TRBJ1-4; no clear D. Germline V CDR1 and CDR2: SGDLS, YYNGEE. The ends were cut back, 3 bases at V and 6 bases at J, with 15 bases in the middle. The CDR3 extends over 15 amino acids. The CDR3 spells CASSATKAEDEKLFF. The CDR3 DNA is TGTGCCAGCAGCGCCACGAAGGCGGAAGATGAAAAACTGTTTTTT.

The V gene is TRBV5-5, the J gene TRBJ1-1; D is possibly TRBD1 (6 bases). This CDR3 has 14 residues. Trimming stripped 4 bases from V and 6 bases from J, with 16 bases between. CDR1 and CDR2 from the germline V gene are SGHKS and YYEKEE (reference sequence). CDR3 nucleotide sequence: TGTGCCAGCAGCAGTCGTACAGGGAGCGCTGAAGCTTTCTTT. As protein: CASSSRTGSAEAFF.